This T cell receptor beta chain stems from a study of blood T cell repertoires in COVID-19. Across the study: Samples representing acute and convalescent COVID-19 were sourced from the United States, Italy and Spain.

This clone has a handful of counts. As handled by the study authors: For nucleated cells, counts were estimated from reference gene primer amplification. Sequenced by immunoSEQ multiplex PCR; TCRdb stores in-frame clones only, minus some. Clone size and V and J calls were adopted from that table, with D and trimming inferred from the DNA. Among roughly 150,000 clones, 75% to 90% were seen once, and the ten largest hold roughly a tenth. Per the germline V gene, CDR1 is WSHSY and CDR2 is SAAADI. Trimming pared 0 bases from V and 5 bases from J, leaving 14 bases between. There are 15 residues in the CDR3.

The sequence was obtained from a human donor in a cohort sampled during active COVID-19. Sequences were obtained from peripheral blood. The V call is TRBV10-2, the J call TRBJ2-7, with D possibly TRBD1 on 5 matching bases. The CDR3 sequence: CASSESILQGHEQYF. In nucleotides, the CDR3 is TGCGCCAGCAGTGAGTCGATTTTGCAGGGCCACGAGCAGTACTTC.